The source of this TCR beta chain is a study of T cells in localized non-small cell lung cancer. Profiled with immunoSEQ multiplex PCR; TCRdb holds only in-frame clones, not every one. The sample has 25,000 to 35,000 clones, 85% to 90% seen once. Germline assignment: CDR1 SGHTA and CDR2 FQGNSA. CDR3 length: 14 amino acids. V dropped 1 base and J dropped 1 base, with 7 bases sitting between them. This sequence joins TRBV7-2 and TRBJ1-1; D not certain. This clonotype was sampled from an older female donor with stage I lung adenocarcinoma. Sequenced here: peripheral blood, sampled before any cancer treatment. The CDR3 loop is CASSLVPENTEAFF. DNA for the CDR3: TGTGCCAGCAGCTTAGTCCCAGAGAACACTGAAGCTTTCTTT.